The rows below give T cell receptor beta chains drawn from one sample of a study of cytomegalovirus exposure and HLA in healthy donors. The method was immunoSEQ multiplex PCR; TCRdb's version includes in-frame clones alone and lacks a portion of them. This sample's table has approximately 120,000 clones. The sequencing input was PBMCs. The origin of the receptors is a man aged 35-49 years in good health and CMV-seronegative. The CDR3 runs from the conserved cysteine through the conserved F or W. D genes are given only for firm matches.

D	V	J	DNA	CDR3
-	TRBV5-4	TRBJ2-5	TGTGCCAGCAGCTTGGTCGGGGGAGAGACCCAGTACTTC	CASSLVGGETQYF
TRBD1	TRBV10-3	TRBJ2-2	TGTGCCATCCGGGGACAGGGGGCGTTCGGGGAGCTGTTTTTT	CAIRGQGAFGELFF
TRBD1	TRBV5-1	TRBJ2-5	TGCGCCAGCTCCGGGACAGGGGGCGTGGAGACCCAGTACTTC	CASSGTGGVETQYF
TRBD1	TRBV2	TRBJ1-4	TGTGCCAGCACCCAGGGACAGGGCCCAGAAAAACTGTTTTTT	CASTQGQGPEKLFF
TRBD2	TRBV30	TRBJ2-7	TGTGCCTGGGCCACCGGGACTAGTACCGAGCAGTACTTC	CAWATGTSTEQYF
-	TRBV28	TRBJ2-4	TGTGCCAGCAGTGAGGGTTTAGGGGCCAAAAACATTCAGTACTTC	CASSEGLGAKNIQYF
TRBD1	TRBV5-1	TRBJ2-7	TGCGCCAGCAGCTCCCTCGGGACAGGTAACTACGAGCAGTACTTC	CASSSLGTGNYEQYF
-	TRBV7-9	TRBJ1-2	TGTGCCAGCAGCCGCGTGGGGGGGAGCTATGGCTACACCTTC	CASSRVGGSYGYTF
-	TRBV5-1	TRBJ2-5	TGCGCCAGCAGCTCCGGAACAGCGGGCCAAGAGACCCAGTACTTC	CASSSGTAGQETQYF
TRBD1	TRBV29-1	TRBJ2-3	TGCAGCGGAGGACCGGGACAGGGTCCCCAAGATACGCAGTATTTT	CSGGPGQGPQDTQYF
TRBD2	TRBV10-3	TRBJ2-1	TGTGCCATCAGTGAGAAAGGGACTAGCGGGAAATATGTCTCCTACAATGAGCAGTTCTTC	CAISEKGTSGKYVSYNEQFF
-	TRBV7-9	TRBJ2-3	TGTGCCAGCAGCCCTACTTTGGGGGGGCTGGGCACGCAGTATTTT	CASSPTLGGLGTQYF
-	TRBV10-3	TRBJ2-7	TGTGCCATCGGGGCAGGCGACGGCGAGCAGTACTTC	CAIGAGDGEQYF
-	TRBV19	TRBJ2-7	TGTGCCAGTAGTATGGGCTGGGGATCCGGGGGATACGAGCAGTACTTC	CASSMGWGSGGYEQYF
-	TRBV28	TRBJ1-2	TGTGCCAGCGGAATGCTGGGGGGGACTAACTATGGCTACACCTTC	CASGMLGGTNYGYTF
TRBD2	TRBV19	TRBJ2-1	TGTGCCAGTAGTATCGGGACTAGCGGGATGAATGAGCAGTTCTTC	CASSIGTSGMNEQFF
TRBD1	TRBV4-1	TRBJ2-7	TGCGCCAGCAGCCAAGAGGGACAGACAATCGAGCAGTACTTC	CASSQEGQTIEQYF
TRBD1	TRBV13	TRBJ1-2	TGTGCCAGCAGCTTAGGCCCGGGACAGGGGGAGTTAAACTATGGCTACACCTTC	CASSLGPGQGELNYGYTF
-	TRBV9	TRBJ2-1	TGTGCCAGCAGTGAGGGGGGGGAGGCCTACAATGAGCAGTTCTTC	CASSEGGEAYNEQFF
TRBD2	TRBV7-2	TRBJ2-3	TGTGCCAGCAGCACTGGACTAGCGGGGAGCACAGATACGCAGTATTTT	CASSTGLAGSTDTQYF
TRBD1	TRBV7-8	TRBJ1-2	TGTGCCAGCAGCTCCCGGGACAGGGGGCGAATTGGCTACACCTTC	CASSSRDRGRIGYTF
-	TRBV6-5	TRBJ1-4	TGTGCCAGCAGTTATCGGGAGGCAACTAATGAAAAACTGTTTTTT	CASSYREATNEKLFF
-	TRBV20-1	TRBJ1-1	TGCAGTGAAAGCGGGGACACTGAAGCTTTCTTT	CSESGDTEAFF
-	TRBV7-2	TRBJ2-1	TGTGCCAGCAGCTTAGCAGGACAATACAATGAGCAGTTCTTC	CASSLAGQYNEQFF
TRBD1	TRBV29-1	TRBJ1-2	TGCAGCGGCGGTGGGACAGGGCTCTATGGCTACACCTTC	CSGGGTGLYGYTF
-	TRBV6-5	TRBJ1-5	TGTGCCAGCAGTTACTCGTTTTCGGGTTTCTATCAGCCCCAGCATTTT	CASSYSFSGFYQPQHF
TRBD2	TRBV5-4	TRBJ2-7	TGTGCCAGCAGCTTTGCGGCGGGAGCCCACGAGCAGTACTTC	CASSFAAGAHEQYF
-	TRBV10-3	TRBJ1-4	TGTGCCATCCGGGATCAGGGGTTGGGTGAAAAACTGTTTTTT	CAIRDQGLGEKLFF
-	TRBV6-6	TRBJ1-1	TGTGCCAGCAGTTACGGGGGGTGGGGCACTGAAGCTTTCTTT	CASSYGGWGTEAFF
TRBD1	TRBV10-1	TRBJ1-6	TGCGCCAGCAGTGAGTCTCGGGACAGGGGAGTACTGGGACCGGATTCACCCCTCCACTTT	CASSESRDRGVLGPDSPLHF
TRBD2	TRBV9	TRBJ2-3	TGTGCCAGCAGCGTAGAGGCTAGCGGGAGAGGAAGAGATACGCAGTATTTT	CASSVEASGRGRDTQYF
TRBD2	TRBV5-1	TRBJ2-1	TGCGCCAGCAGCTTAGTGGCTAGCGGGAGCTATGAGCAGTTCTTC	CASSLVASGSYEQFF
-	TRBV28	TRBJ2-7	TGTGCCAGCAGTTTAGGCGGGGCGAGCTCCTACGAGCAGTACTTC	CASSLGGASSYEQYF
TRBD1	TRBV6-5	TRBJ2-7	TGTGCCAGCAGTCGGCCGGGACAGGGCGGCTACGAGCAGTACTTC	CASSRPGQGGYEQYF
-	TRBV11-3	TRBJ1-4	TGTGCCAGCAGCTTAGTATTCTCAACTAATGAAAAACTGTTTTTT	CASSLVFSTNEKLFF
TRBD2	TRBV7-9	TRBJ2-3	TGTGCCAGCACCGAGAGGCGAACTAGCGGCACAGATACGCAGTATTTT	CASTERRTSGTDTQYF
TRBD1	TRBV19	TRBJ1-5	TGTGCCAGTAGTATATCGCCGGGACAGGGTATAGGGCAGCCCCAGCATTTT	CASSISPGQGIGQPQHF
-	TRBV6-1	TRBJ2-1	TGTGCCAGCTTGGGACTTGACAATGAGCAGTTCTTC	CASLGLDNEQFF
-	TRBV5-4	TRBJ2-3	TGTGCCAGCAGCTGGGAGCGGGCAGATACGCAGTATTTT	CASSWERADTQYF
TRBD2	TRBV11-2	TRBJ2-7	TGTGCCAGCAGCTTATTGGCGGGAGGGGCCGAGCAGTACTTC	CASSLLAGGAEQYF
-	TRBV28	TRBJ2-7	TGTGCCAGCATCTCAGGGACTTCATCCTACGAGCAGTACTTC	CASISGTSSYEQYF
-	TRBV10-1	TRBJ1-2	TGCGCCAGTACAGGACGGAGCCAAGCTAACTATGGCTACACCTTC	CASTGRSQANYGYTF
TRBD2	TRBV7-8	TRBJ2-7	TGTGCCAGCAGCTCGGGACTAGCGCCGACCGAGCAGTACTTC	CASSSGLAPTEQYF
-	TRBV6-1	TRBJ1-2	TGTGCCAGCAGAGAGACAGGAGTCATCTATGGCTACACCTTC	CASRETGVIYGYTF
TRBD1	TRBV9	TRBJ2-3	TGTGCCAGCAGCTTCGGACAGGGGACAGATACGCAGTATTTT	CASSFGQGTDTQYF